This is a list of T cell receptor beta chains from one sample in a study of blood T cell repertoires in COVID-19. Here immunoSEQ multiplex PCR was the method, and the copy in TCRdb shows in-frame clones only, minus some. The sample shows approximately 320,000 clones, 87% of them seen only once. The sequencing sample was made of PBMCs or T cells enriched from blood (not recorded which). The receptors originated from a woman aged 18-29 years who had recovered from COVID-19. CDR3s leave out the opening cysteine and the closing phenylalanine or tryptophan.

TRBV29-1	TRBJ1-1	SVELWAGQVTTEAF
TRBV18	TRBJ2-1	ASSIMGQEQF
TRBV6-2/TRBV6-3	TRBJ2-3	ASSLQGTTDTQY
TRBV30	TRBJ2-3	AWSVPADTQY
TRBV30	TRBJ2-4	AWGTGRENIQY
TRBV3-1/TRBV3-2	TRBJ1-1	ASSQGGGGGTEAF
TRBV28	TRBJ1-1	ASSFSIGAKTEAF
TRBV30	TRBJ1-1	AWKVLGTANTEAF
TRBV11-3	TRBJ2-6	ASGDRASGANVLT
TRBV10-1	TRBJ1-1	ASSGTGKRPPRGPHEAF
TRBV5-1	TRBJ2-7	ASSDPGTSSYEQY
TRBV24-1	TRBJ2-2	ATSEQGITNTGELF
TRBV6-2/TRBV6-3	TRBJ2-3	ASSYWESTDTQY
TRBV5-8	TRBJ2-1	ASSSGRVNNEQF
TRBV6-5	TRBJ2-3	ASSRGGVSTDTQY
TRBV4-1	TRBJ1-2	ASSPPDAGIYGYT
TRBV5-1	TRBJ1-1	ASSDYRGANTEAF
TRBV19	TRBJ2-1	ASSISGTSGEQF
TRBV28	TRBJ1-4	ASSPGGEANEKLF
TRBV2	TRBJ2-7	ASRLTGGSHEQY
TRBV5-1	TRBJ2-3	ASSLLPRQGDSTDTQY
TRBV27	TRBJ2-7	ASSLRRRVAYEQY
TRBV7-9	TRBJ2-1	ASSLGGGVNEQF
TRBV11-2	TRBJ2-3	ASSLIPAGTDTQY
TRBV7-9	TRBJ1-1	ASSLGQGTEAF
TRBV28	TRBJ1-2	ASRTTGHDYGYT
TRBV12-3/TRBV12-4	TRBJ2-4	ASSGGNNIQY
TRBV4-3	TRBJ2-7	ASSQNVGASGSHYEQY
TRBV7-3	TRBJ1-1	ASSLLVNTEAF
TRBV19	TRBJ1-5	ASSQGQYGYSNQPQH
TRBV6-2/TRBV6-3	TRBJ2-7	ASSYSYYEQY